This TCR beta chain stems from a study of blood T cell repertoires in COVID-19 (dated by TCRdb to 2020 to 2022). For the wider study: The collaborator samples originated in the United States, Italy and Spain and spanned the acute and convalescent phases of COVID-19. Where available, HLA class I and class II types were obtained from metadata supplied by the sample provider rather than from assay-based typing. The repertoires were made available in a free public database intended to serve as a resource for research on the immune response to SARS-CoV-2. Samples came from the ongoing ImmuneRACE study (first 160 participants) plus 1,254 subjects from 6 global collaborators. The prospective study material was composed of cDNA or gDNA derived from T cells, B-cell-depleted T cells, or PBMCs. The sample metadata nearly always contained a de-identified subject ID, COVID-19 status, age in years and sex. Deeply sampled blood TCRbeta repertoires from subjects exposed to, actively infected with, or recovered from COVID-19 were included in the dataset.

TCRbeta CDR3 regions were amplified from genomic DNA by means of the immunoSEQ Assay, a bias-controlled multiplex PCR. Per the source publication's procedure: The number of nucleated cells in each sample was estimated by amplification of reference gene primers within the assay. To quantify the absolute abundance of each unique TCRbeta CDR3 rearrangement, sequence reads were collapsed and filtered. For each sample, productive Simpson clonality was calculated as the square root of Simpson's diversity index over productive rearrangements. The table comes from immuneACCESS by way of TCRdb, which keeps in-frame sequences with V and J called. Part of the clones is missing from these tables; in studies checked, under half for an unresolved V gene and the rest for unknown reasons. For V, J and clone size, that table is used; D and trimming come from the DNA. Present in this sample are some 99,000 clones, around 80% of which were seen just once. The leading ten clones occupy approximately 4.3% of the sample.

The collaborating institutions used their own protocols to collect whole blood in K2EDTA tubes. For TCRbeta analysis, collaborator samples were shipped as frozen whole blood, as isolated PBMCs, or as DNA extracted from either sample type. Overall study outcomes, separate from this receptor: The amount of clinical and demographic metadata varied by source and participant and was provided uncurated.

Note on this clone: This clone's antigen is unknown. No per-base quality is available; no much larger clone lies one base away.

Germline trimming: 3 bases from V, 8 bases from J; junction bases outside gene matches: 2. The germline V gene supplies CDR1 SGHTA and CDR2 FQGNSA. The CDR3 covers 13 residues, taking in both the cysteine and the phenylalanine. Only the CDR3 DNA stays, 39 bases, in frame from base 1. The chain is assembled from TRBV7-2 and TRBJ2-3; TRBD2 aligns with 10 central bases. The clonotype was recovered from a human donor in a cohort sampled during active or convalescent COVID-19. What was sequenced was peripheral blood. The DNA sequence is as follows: TGTGCCAGCAGCTTGGGACTAGCGAGTACGCAGTATTTT. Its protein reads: CASSLGLASTQYF.